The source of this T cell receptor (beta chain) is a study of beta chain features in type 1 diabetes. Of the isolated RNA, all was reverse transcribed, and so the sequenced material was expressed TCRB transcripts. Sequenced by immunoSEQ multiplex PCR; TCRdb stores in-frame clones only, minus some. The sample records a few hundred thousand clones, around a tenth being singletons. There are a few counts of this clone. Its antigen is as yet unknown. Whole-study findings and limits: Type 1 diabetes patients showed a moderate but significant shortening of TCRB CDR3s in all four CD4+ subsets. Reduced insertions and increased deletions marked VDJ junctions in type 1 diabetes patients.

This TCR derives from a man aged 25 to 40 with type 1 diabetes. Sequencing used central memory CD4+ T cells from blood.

The CDR3 spells CASSRDTSHTYEQYF. The CDR3 DNA follows: TGTGCCAGCAGTAGGGACACCTCCCACACCTACGAGCAGTACTTC. J is TRBJ2-7 and V is TRBV6-6; perhaps TRBD1 as D (6 bases). Germline V lookup: CDR1 MNHNY, CDR2 SVGAGI (reference sequence). Trimming pared 5 bases from V and 2 bases from J, leaving 16 bases between. The CDR3 loop spans 15 amino acids.